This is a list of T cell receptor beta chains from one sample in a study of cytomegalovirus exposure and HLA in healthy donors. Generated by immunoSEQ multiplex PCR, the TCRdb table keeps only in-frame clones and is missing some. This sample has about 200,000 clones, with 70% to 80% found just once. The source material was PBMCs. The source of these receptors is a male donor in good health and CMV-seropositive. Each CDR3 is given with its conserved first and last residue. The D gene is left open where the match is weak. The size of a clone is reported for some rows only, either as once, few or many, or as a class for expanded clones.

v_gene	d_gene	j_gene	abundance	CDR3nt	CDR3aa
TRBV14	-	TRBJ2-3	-	TGTGCCAGCAGCCTAGTCACAGGGAGCACAGATACGCAGTATTTT	CASSLVTGSTDTQYF
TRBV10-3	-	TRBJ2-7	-	TGTGCCATCAGCCGACAGGAATTGAACTACGAGCAGTACTTC	CAISRQELNYEQYF
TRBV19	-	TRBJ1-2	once	TGTGCCAGTAGTTCCTTTTCAACGGGAGTCTATGGCTACACCTTC	CASSSFSTGVYGYTF
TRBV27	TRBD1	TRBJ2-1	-	TGTGCCAGCAGTCCCCGCCCCGGGACAGGGGACAATGAGCAGTTCTTC	CASSPRPGTGDNEQFF
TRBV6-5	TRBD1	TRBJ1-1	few	TGTGCCAGCAGCCCCCGGACAGGGGCGGACACTGAAGCTTTCTTT	CASSPRTGADTEAFF
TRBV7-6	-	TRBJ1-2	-	TGTGCCAGCAGCCTACAGGGTAGCTCTGGCTACACCTTC	CASSLQGSSGYTF
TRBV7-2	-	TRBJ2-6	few	TGTGCCAGCAGCTTTGGGACTGCTGCCTCTTCTGGGGCCAACGTCCTGACTTTC	CASSFGTAASSGANVLTF
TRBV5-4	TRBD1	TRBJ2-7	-	TGTGCCAGCAGCTTGGCCGGGACAGGGACCTACGAGCAGTACTTC	CASSLAGTGTYEQYF
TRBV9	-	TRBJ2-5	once	TGTGCCAGCAGCGCCCTAGCTCGGGGGGAGACCCAGTACTTC	CASSALARGETQYF
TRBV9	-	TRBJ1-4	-	TGTGCCAGCAGCGCCATGTTGGACACCGCAACTAATGAAAAACTGTTTTTT	CASSAMLDTATNEKLFF
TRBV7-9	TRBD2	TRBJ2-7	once	TGTGCCAGTACGACTAGCGCCTACGAGCAGTACTTC	CASTTSAYEQYF
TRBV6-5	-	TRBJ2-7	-	TGTGCCAGCAGTGAACGGTATTACGAGCAGTACTTC	CASSERYYEQYF
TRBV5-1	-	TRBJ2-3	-	TGCGCCAGCAGCCCTTGGGTCGGGTCGACAGATACGCAGTATTTT	CASSPWVGSTDTQYF
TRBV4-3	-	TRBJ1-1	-	TGCGCCAGCAGCCAGGCAGGGGACGGGAACACTGAAGCTTTCTTT	CASSQAGDGNTEAFF
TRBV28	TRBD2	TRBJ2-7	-	TGTGCCAGCTGGTCTAGCGGGAGCTCCTACGAGCAGTACTTC	CASWSSGSSYEQYF
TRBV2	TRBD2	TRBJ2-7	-	TGTGCCAGCAGGACGAGCGGGGGGGCCTACGAGCAGTACTTC	CASRTSGGAYEQYF
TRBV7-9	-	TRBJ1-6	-	TGTGCCAGCAGCTCCAACAAAGTCACTTCACCCCTCCACTTT	CASSSNKVTSPLHF
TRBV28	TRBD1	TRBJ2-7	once	TGTGCCAGCAGAGGACAGGGGGCGTACTACGAGCAGTACTTC	CASRGQGAYYEQYF
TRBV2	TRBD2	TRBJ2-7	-	TGTGCCAGCGGGTTGACTAGCGGGAGAACCGAGCAGTACTTC	CASGLTSGRTEQYF
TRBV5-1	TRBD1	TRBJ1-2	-	TGCGCCAGCAGCTTGGAGGTAGGGGGCCAAGGAGGCTACACCTTC	CASSLEVGGQGGYTF
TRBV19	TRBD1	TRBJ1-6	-	TGTGCCAGTAGTATAACCGGGACAGGGAGTTATTCACCCCTCCACTTT	CASSITGTGSYSPLHF
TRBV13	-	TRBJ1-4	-	TGTGCCAGCAGCTTACTGGACAGAACTAATGAAAAACTGTTTTTT	CASSLLDRTNEKLFF
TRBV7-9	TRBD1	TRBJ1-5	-	TGTGCCAGCAGCCTTGGGACAGGGGACAATCAGCCCCAGCATTTT	CASSLGTGDNQPQHF
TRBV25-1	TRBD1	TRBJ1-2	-	TGTGCCAGCAGTCGCCGGGACAGCTCTAACTATGGCTACACCTTC	CASSRRDSSNYGYTF
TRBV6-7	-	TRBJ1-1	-	TGTGCCCTTAGGGGATCTGAAGCTTTCTTT	CALRGSEAFF
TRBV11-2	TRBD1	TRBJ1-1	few	TGTGCCAGCACCGGACAGGGGGCCCCTGAAGCTTTCTTT	CASTGQGAPEAFF
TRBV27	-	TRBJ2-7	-	TGTGCCAGCAGACTTCTGTCTGGACAGGAGCAGTACTTC	CASRLLSGQEQYF
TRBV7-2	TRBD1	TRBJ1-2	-	TGTGCCAGCAGCTTAGAGCGGGGGACAGGGGGAGGCTATGGCTACACCTTC	CASSLERGTGGGYGYTF